One sample yielded the 32 T cell receptor beta chains listed below, sequenced in a study of T cells after yellow fever vaccination. MiXCR, run by TCRdb on the 5' RACE reads, gives a single entry per CDR3 protein. The sample yields some 320,000 distinct CDR3 sequences, roughly 9.4% seen once. Sequenced material: PBMCs, taken on the day of the first yellow fever vaccination. Receptors were obtained from a man younger than 35 who received the YFV17D yellow fever vaccine.

This chain links TRBV12-3 or TRBV12-4 with TRBJ2-3; weak D call: TRBD1 (6 bases). V lost 7 bases and J 4 bases, leaving 12 bases between the germline ends. The CDR3 has 13 amino acids. CDR3 residues: CASTHRVADTQYF. The DNA of the CDR3 is TGTGCCAGCACCCACAGGGTAGCAGATACGCAGTATTTT.

The chain has TRBV5-6 and TRBJ1-1, with D maybe TRBD1 (6 bases). The V gene's germline CDR1 is SGHDT and CDR2 YYEEEE. This CDR3 comprises 12 residues. V was clipped by 4 bases and J by 7 bases, with 11 bases between them. The CDR3 region has the DNA TGTGCCAGCAGCATGGGGGCAGGTGAAGCTTTCTTT. Translating gives CASSMGAGEAFF. Together with reference TRBV5-6 and TRBJ1-1, the CDR3 gives the full variable domain: DAGVTQSPTHLIKTRGQQVTLRCSPKSGHDTVSWYQQALGQGPQFIFQYYEEEERQRGNFPDRFSGHQFPNYSSELNVNALLLGDSALYLCASSMGAGEAFFGQGTRLTVV.

This clonotype was observed many times. This chain links TRBV7-2 with TRBJ1-5, with D hard to call. The CDR3 extends over 13 amino acids. The V end lost 5 bases, the J end lost 4 bases, and 9 bases lay between the germline ends. Germline V CDR1 and CDR2: SGHTA, FQGNSA. This CDR3 reads CASSTVVNQPQHF. In DNA, the CDR3 is TGTGCCAGCAGCACCGTCGTGAATCAGCCCCAGCATTTT.

This clonotype has more than one count but fewer than ten. The chain has TRBV30 and TRBJ2-3; the match to TRBD1 covers 10 bases. Unmatched junction bases numbered 1, after V lost 5 bases and J lost 2 bases. This CDR3 has 13 residues. CDR1 GTSNPN and CDR2 SVGIG come from the germline V gene (reference sequence). In DNA, the CDR3 is TGTGCCTGGGGGACAGGGGTCACAGATACGCAGTATTTT. Protein product: CAWGTGVTDTQYF. Based on the CDR3 plus reference TRBV30 and TRBJ2-3, the full variable domain is SQTIHQWPATLVQPVGSPLSLECTVEGTSNPNLYWYRQAAGRGLQLLFYSVGIGQISSEVPQNLSASRPQDRQFILSSKKLLLSDSGFYLCAWGTGVTDTQYFGPGTRLTVL.

This clonotype showed up many times. J is TRBJ2-7 and V is TRBV6-2 or TRBV6-3, with a weak D call TRBD1 (5 bases). Germline V gene sequence: CDR1 MNHEY, CDR2 SVGEGT. The CDR3 is 15 residues long. V lost 0 bases, J lost 4 bases, and 13 bases lay in between. CDR3 coding DNA: TGTGCCAGCAGTTACTCCGGCGCAGGGATGTACGAGCAGTACTTC. This codes for CASSYSGAGMYEQYF.

There are a few counts of this clonotype. The rearrangement joins TRBV29-1 to TRBJ2-1; TRBD1 aligns across 8 bases. J gave up 4 bases and V 6 bases, and 14 bases lay outside the gene matches. The CDR3 has 16 amino acids. Germline V gene data show CDR1 as SQVTM and CDR2 as ANQGSEA. CDR3 residues: CSVAHKQGEPYNEQFF. The DNA of the CDR3 is TGCAGCGTAGCCCATAAACAGGGGGAGCCTTACAATGAGCAGTTCTTC.

The chain recombines TRBV6-1 with TRBJ1-2; D is ambiguous. There are 14 residues in the CDR3. V was pared by 6 bases and J by 2 bases, with 13 bases between. CDR1 MNHNS and CDR2 SASEGT come from the germline V gene. The CDR3 nucleotides read TGTGCCAGCAGACCCGGCGGCAGAAACTATGGCTACACCTTC. Translated: CASRPGGRNYGYTF.

This clonotype has at least ten counts. This chain uses TRBV6-5 with TRBJ2-1; TRBD2 aligns across 8 bases. Germline loops: CDR1 MNHEY, CDR2 SVGAGI. The CDR3 spans 12 residues. Germline trimming cut 8 bases from V and 8 bases from J; bases unmatched to any gene: 5. This chain's CDR3 is CASRGGRDEQFF. In DNA, the CDR3 is TGTGCCAGCCGGGGGGGGCGCGATGAGCAGTTCTTC.

The chain is built from TRBV18 and TRBJ2-7, with D possibly TRBD2 on 5 matching bases. Germline V gene lookup returns CDR1 KGHSH and CDR2 LQKENI. Trimming pared 3 bases from V and 1 base from J, leaving 10 bases between. The CDR3 is made up of 14 amino acids. Here the CDR3 reads CASSPAGGSYEQYF. CDR3 coding DNA: TGTGCCAGCTCACCGGCAGGAGGATCCTACGAGCAGTACTTC.

The genes are TRBV4-2 and TRBJ1-5, with D possibly being TRBD1 (5 bases). V was shortened by 0 bases and J by 3 bases, with 18 bases between the two germline ends. This CDR3 contains 18 residues. CDR1 and CDR2 from the germline V gene are LGHNA and YNFKEQ. The CDR3 DNA reads TGTGCCAGCAGCCAAGACCCGGGGCGGATTCAGTCCAATCAGCCCCAGCATTTT. Protein: CASSQDPGRIQSNQPQHF.

The chain joins TRBV6-2 or TRBV6-3 to TRBJ2-5; possibly TRBD2 for D (6 bases). The CDR3 runs 13 residues. V was shortened by 8 bases and J by 5 bases, with 15 bases between the two germline ends. Germline-derived CDR1 and CDR2 are MNHEY and SVGEGT. The DNA of the CDR3 is TGTGCCAGCGCGGCGGGGAGGTGGGAGACCCAGTACTTC. This sequence encodes CASAAGRWETQYF.

This clonotype has at least ten counts. The DNA for the CDR3 is TGTGCCAGCAGCCACCCAACTAATGAAAAACTGTTTTTT. It specifies CASSHPTNEKLFF. The chain has TRBV5-5 and TRBJ1-4; D not certain. Germline V gives CDR1 SGHKS, CDR2 YYEKEE (reference sequence). The CDR3 is 13 residues long. Trimming stripped 4 bases from V and 0 bases from J, with 4 bases between.

This rearrangement joins TRBV5-1 to TRBJ2-2; TRBD2 matches at 11 bases. There are 17 residues in the CDR3. Germline loops: CDR1 SGHRS, CDR2 YFSETQ. Losses at the gene ends were 3 bases for V and 4 bases for J; bases not matched to a gene: 8. The CDR3 loop is CASSSPGLADSTGELFF. CDR3 bases: TGCGCCAGCAGCTCGCCGGGACTAGCGGATTCCACCGGGGAGCTGTTTTTT.

The V gene is TRBV5-1, the J gene TRBJ1-5, with a tentative D call TRBD1 (5 bases). V was cut by 1 base and J by 4 bases, with 12 bases left in between. The CDR3 consists of 15 residues. Germline CDR1 SGHRS, CDR2 YFSETQ. CDR3 DNA sequence: TGCGCCAGCAGCTTGAACGGGGGAAATAATCAGCCCCAGCATTTT. Encoded protein: CASSLNGGNNQPQHF.

This chain uses TRBV19 with TRBJ1-5; 9 bases line up with TRBD1. CDR3 length: 14 residues. V was pared by 5 bases and J by 6 bases, with 5 bases of the junction left unmatched. CDR1 and CDR2 from the germline V gene are LNHDA and SQIVND (reference sequence). The chain's CDR3 is CASSRDRAVQPQHF. DNA of the CDR3: TGTGCCAGTAGTCGGGACAGGGCTGTTCAGCCCCAGCATTTT.

This clonotype was recorded a few times. The chain is built from TRBV5-1 and TRBJ2-5; D remains ambiguous. Germline CDR1 SGHRS, CDR2 YFSETQ. Trimming cost V 1 base and J 4 bases, with 14 bases left between them. This CDR3 spans 15 amino acids. CDR3 protein: CASSLSGTWGETQYF. CDR3 coding DNA: TGCGCCAGCAGCTTGTCTGGAACATGGGGAGAGACCCAGTACTTC. Full variable domain (remainder filled in from reference TRBV5-1 and TRBJ2-5): KAGVTQTPRYLIKTRGQQVTLSCSPISGHRSVSWYQQTPGQGLQFLFEYFSETQRNKGNFPGRFSGRQFSNSRSEMNVSTLELGDSALYLCASSLSGTWGETQYFGPGTRLLVL.

This clonotype was seen more than once but under ten times. The chain combines TRBV6-2 or TRBV6-3 with TRBJ1-2; no clear D. V gave up 6 bases and J gave up 5 bases, with 4 bases separating them. Looked up from germline, CDR1 is MNHEY and CDR2 is SVGEGT. This CDR3 comprises 10 residues. The CDR3 DNA follows: TGTGCCAGCAGGGAATATGGCTACACCTTC. Amino acid sequence: CASREYGYTF.

This clonotype has only a few counts. The chain is built from TRBV18 and TRBJ1-1; D perhaps matches TRBD1 (6 bases). CDR1 KGHSH and CDR2 LQKENI come from the germline V gene. The CDR3 spans 17 residues. V dropped 3 bases and J dropped 1 base, with 18 bases sitting between them. The CDR3 sequence: CASSPTPPDRRNTEAFF. In DNA form, the CDR3 reads TGTGCCAGCTCACCGACACCACCGGACAGAAGGAACACTGAAGCTTTCTTT.

This clonotype was detected a few times. The chain uses TRBV27 and TRBJ2-7; 8 bases map to TRBD2. Per the germline V gene, CDR1 is MNHEY and CDR2 is SMNVEV (reference sequence). With V trimmed by 0 bases and J by 3 bases, 7 bases remained unmatched. The CDR3 is 16 amino acids. Written as DNA, the CDR3 is TGTGCCAGCAGTTTATCCACTAGCGGCGGCTACTACGAGCAGTACTTC. It translates to CASSLSTSGGYYEQYF.

The J gene is TRBJ2-5, the V gene TRBV4-2; 12 bases are a match to TRBD2. V shed 0 bases and J 0 bases; nucleotides not matched to a gene: 5. The CDR3 extends over 18 amino acids. Per the germline V gene, CDR1 is LGHNA and CDR2 is YNFKEQ. The CDR3 DNA is TGTGCCAGCAGCCAAGATCTAGCGGGGGGGTCTTACCAAGAGACCCAGTACTTC. This sequence encodes CASSQDLAGGSYQETQYF.

V usage is TRBV2 and J usage is TRBJ1-1; 7 bases are a match to TRBD1. Germline CDR1 reads SNHLY; CDR2 reads FYNNEI. This CDR3 contains 13 residues. V lost 7 bases and J lost 1; bases outside the gene matches: 3. CDR3 nucleotide sequence: TGTGCCAGCACAAGGGGGCCGAACACTGAAGCTTTCTTT. Protein: CASTRGPNTEAFF.

This clonotype was detected only a few times. The chain couples TRBV30 to TRBJ1-4, with no clear D. This CDR3 region has 15 residues. Deletions cut 1 base from V and 5 bases from J, with 14 bases between. The germline V gene encodes CDR1 GTSNPN and CDR2 SVGIG (reference sequence). CDR3 amino acids: CAWSEGWQRNEKLFF. Here the CDR3 DNA reads TGTGCCTGGAGTGAGGGTTGGCAGCGAAATGAAAAACTGTTTTTT.

As regards this clonotype: A much more abundant neighbour one base away suggests this may be a read error. CDR3 in DNA: TGTGCCAGCAGCGTAGACAGCCTCTCTGGAAACACCATATATTTT. It translates to CASSVDSLSGNTIYF. The V call is TRBV7-8, the J call TRBJ1-3; D might be TRBD1 (5 bases). CDR1 and CDR2 from the germline V gene are SGHVS and FQNEAQ. The V end was cut by 5 bases, the J end by 0 bases, with 11 bases between. The CDR3 is 15 residues long.

CDR3 sequence reads: CASSLDPGNSPLHF. For the CDR3, the DNA is TGTGCCAGCAGCTTAGATCCCGGTAATTCACCCCTCCACTTT. The chain is built from TRBV7-2 and TRBJ1-6; D not certain. Germline CDR1 SGHTA, CDR2 FQGNSA. The germline V and J ends were trimmed by 1 base and 6 bases, with 7 bases remaining between them. The CDR3 totals 14 residues.

This rearrangement joins TRBV19 to TRBJ1-1, with D uncertain. The germline V gene encodes CDR1 LNHDA and CDR2 SQIVND (reference sequence). The CDR3 sequence is 11 residues long. Between the trimmed V and J ends, which lost 3 bases and 10 bases, there was a span of 9 bases. CDR3 protein: CASSMRAGAFF. The CDR3 DNA follows: TGTGCCAGTAGTATGCGGGCCGGAGCTTTCTTT.

The V gene is TRBV4-1, the J gene TRBJ2-1, with 9 bases lining up with TRBD1. Germline CDR1 MGHRA, CDR2 YSYEKL. J was trimmed by 1 base and V by 4 bases; bases with no gene match: 5. The CDR3 runs 16 residues. CDR3 coding DNA: TGCGCCAGCAGCCTAGGGACAGGGAATTCCTACAATGAGCAGTTCTTC. Translating it yields CASSLGTGNSYNEQFF.

This clonotype was detected a few times. The rearrangement uses TRBV6-1 and TRBJ1-4; D not resolved. Germline lookup yields CDR1 MNHNS and CDR2 SASEGT. V was trimmed by 6 bases and J by 8 bases, leaving 16 bases between them. This CDR3 contains 14 residues. CDR3 sequence reads: CASSLPRTGEKLFF. For the CDR3, the DNA is TGTGCCAGCAGCCTACCCCGGACGGGAGAAAAACTGTTTTTT.

This clonotype was counted at least ten times. This chain connects TRBV29-1 to TRBJ2-3; D is perhaps TRBD2 (6 bases). This CDR3 spans 13 amino acids. V lost 7 bases to trimming and J lost 2 bases, with 13 bases between them. Germline assignment: CDR1 SQVTM and CDR2 ANQGSEA. CDR3 amino acids: CSDHSGLTDTQYF. The CDR3 DNA reads as TGCAGCGACCATAGCGGTCTCACAGATACGCAGTATTTT.

There are a few counts of this clonotype. The rearrangement links TRBV7-9 to TRBJ2-2, with 8 bases fitting TRBD2. The J segment lost 6 bases and the V segment lost 7 bases, leaving 16 bases of the junction unmatched. CDR3 length: 17 amino acids. Germline V gene lookup returns CDR1 SEHNR and CDR2 FQNEAQ (reference sequence). The CDR3 region has the DNA TGTGCCAGCAACGACGAAAGGGGACTAGAGGACCCCGGGGAGCTGTTTTTT. Its translation is CASNDERGLEDPGELFF.

This clonotype was counted only a few times. The CDR3 sequence: CASSKADLAEETQYF. The CDR3 DNA follows: TGTGCCAGCAGCAAAGCGGACCTAGCGGAAGAGACCCAGTACTTC. This sequence joins TRBV21-1 and TRBJ2-5; TRBD2 reflects the table's D call only, with no check against the DNA. TRBV21-1 is annotated as a pseudogene. The CDR3 covers 15 residues.

This chain uses TRBV5-1 with TRBJ1-6, with 8 bases lining up with TRBD1. V gave up 4 bases and J gave up 5 bases; unmatched junction bases: 5. Germline CDR1 SGHRS, CDR2 YFSETQ. The CDR3 is 15 amino acids. The CDR3 loop reads CASSILRGHNSPLHF. The CDR3 region has the DNA TGCGCCAGCAGCATTCTCAGGGGGCATAATTCACCCCTCCACTTT.

V gene TRBV10-2 combines with J gene TRBJ1-5; no definite D call. The CDR3 spans 13 residues. V was clipped by 8 bases and J by 0 bases, with 8 bases between them. Germline V gene data show CDR1 as WSHSY and CDR2 as SAAADI. The CDR3 region is CASGPYSNQPQHF. The DNA of the CDR3 is TGCGCCAGCGGCCCCTATAGCAATCAGCCCCAGCATTTT.